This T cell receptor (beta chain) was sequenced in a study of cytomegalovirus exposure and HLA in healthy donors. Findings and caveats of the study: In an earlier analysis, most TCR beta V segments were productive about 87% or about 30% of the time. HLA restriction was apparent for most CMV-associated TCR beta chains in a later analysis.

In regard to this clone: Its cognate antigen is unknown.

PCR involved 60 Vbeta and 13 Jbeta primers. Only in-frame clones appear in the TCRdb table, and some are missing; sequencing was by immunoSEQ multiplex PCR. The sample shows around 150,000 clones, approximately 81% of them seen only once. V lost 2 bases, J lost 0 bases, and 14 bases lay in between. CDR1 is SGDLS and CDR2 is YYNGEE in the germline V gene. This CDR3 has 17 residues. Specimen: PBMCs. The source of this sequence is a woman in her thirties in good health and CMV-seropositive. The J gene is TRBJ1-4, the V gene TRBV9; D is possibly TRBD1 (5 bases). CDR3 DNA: TGTGCCAGCAGCGTGGGTTGGGGCACCACAACTAATGAAAAACTGTTTTTT. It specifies CASSVGWGTTTNEKLFF.